This TCR beta chain was documented in a study of cytomegalovirus exposure and HLA in healthy donors. Amplification used 60 Vbeta primers and 13 Jbeta primers. The method was immunoSEQ multiplex PCR; TCRdb's version includes in-frame clones alone and lacks a portion of them. The repertoire holds about 190,000 clones, around 81% seen once, with 10% in the top ten. Germline V CDR1 and CDR2: SGHVS, FQNEAQ. V lost 3 bases to trimming and J lost 1 base, with 12 bases between them. CDR3 length: 15 amino acids. In the case of this clone: Antigen specificity is unknown.

General study results and limits: Earlier analysis yielded a pattern in which most TCR beta V segments were productive about 90% or about 30% of the time. Among the CMV-associated chains, three were confirmed in vitro as specific for CMV antigens. Across HLA loci, a later analysis found differing TCR association rates, with DRB1 most and HLA-C fewest. Reportedly, fewer N-insertions than the approximately 700-donor mean appeared in an Asian-associated ancestry cluster in a later analysis.

J is TRBJ1-2 and V is TRBV7-8, with D unresolved. The sequenced material came from PBMCs. The TCR originated in a woman aged 45-65 years in good health and CMV-seropositive. CDR3 in amino acids: CASSLTRNRNYGYTF. The CDR3, as DNA: TGTGCCAGCAGCTTGACCAGGAACCGTAACTATGGCTACACCTTC.